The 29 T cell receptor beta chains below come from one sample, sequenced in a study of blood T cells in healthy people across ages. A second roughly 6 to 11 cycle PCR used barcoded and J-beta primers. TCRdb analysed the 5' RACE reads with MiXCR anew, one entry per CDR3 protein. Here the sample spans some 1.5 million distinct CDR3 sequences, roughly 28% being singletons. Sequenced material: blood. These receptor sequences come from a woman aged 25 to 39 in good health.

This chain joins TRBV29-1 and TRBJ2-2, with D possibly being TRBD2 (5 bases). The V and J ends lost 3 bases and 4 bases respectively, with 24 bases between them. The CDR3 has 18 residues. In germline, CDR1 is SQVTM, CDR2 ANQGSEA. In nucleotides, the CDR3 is TGCAGCGTTGATGCTAGCCTGGGCGGCGGGCGGGTCACCGGGGAGCTGTTTTTT. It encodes CSVDASLGGGRVTGELFF.

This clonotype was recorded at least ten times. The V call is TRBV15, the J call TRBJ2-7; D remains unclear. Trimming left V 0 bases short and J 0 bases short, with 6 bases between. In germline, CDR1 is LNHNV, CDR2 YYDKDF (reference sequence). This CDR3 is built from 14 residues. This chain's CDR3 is CATSRDPDSYEQYF. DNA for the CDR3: TGTGCCACCAGCAGAGATCCCGACTCCTACGAGCAGTACTTC.

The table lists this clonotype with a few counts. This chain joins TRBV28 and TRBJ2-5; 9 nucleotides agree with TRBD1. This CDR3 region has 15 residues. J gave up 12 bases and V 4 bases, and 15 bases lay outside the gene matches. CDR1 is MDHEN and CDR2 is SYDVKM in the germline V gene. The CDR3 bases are TGTGCCAGCAGTTCGGCCGGGACAGGGATGGGGGACGAGTACTTC. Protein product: CASSSAGTGMGDEYF.

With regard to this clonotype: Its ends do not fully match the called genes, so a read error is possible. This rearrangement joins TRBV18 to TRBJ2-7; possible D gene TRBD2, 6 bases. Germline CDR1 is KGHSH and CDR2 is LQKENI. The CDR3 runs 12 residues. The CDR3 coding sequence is TGTGCCGGCTCACCACTAGCTAACGAGCAGTACTTC. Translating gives CAGSPLANEQYF. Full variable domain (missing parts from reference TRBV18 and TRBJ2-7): NAGVMQNPRHLVRRRGQEARLRCSPMKGHSHVYWYRQLPEEGLKFMVYLQKENIIDESGMPKERFSAEFPKEGPSILRIQQVVRGDSAAYFCAGSPLANEQYFGPGTRLTVT.

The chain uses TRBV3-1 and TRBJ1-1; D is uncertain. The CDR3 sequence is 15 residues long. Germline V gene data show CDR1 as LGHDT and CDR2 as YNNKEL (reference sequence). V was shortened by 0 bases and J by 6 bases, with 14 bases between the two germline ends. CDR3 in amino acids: CASSQDGRWGAEAFF. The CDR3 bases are TGTGCCAGCAGCCAAGACGGCCGGTGGGGTGCTGAAGCTTTCTTT. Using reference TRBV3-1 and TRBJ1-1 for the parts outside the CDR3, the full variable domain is DTAVSQTPKYLVTQMGNDKSIKCEQNLGHDTMYWYKQDSKKFLKIMFSYNNKELIINETVPNRFSPKSPDKAHLNLHINSLELGDSAVYFCASSQDGRWGAEAFFGQGTRLTVV.

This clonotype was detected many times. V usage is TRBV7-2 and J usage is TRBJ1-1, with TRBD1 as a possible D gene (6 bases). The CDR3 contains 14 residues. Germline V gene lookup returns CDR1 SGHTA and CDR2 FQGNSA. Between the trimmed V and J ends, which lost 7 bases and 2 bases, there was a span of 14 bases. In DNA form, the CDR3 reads TGTGCCAGCATGACGCCGGGGGGCAACACTGAAGCTTTCTTT. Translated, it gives CASMTPGGNTEAFF.

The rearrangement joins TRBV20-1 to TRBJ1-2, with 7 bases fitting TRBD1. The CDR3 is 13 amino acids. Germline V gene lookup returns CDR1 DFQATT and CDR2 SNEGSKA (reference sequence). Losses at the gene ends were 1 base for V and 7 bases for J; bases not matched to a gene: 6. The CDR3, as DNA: TGCAGTGCTAGAGGCCAGGGGGGTAGTGGCTACACCTTC. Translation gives CSARGQGGSGYTF.

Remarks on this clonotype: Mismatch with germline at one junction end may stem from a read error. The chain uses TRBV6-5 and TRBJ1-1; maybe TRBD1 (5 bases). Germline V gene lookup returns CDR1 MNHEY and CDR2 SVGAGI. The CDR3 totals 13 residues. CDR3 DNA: TGTGTCAGCAGTTACGGGGGTTACACTGAAGCTTTCTTT. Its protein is CVSSYGGYTEAFF.

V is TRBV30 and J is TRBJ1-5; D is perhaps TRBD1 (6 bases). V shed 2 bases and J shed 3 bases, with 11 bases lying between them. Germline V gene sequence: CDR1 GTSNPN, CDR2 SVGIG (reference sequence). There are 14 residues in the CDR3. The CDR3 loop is CAWSYREANQPQHF. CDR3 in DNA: TGTGCCTGGAGTTACAGGGAGGCCAATCAGCCCCAGCATTTT.

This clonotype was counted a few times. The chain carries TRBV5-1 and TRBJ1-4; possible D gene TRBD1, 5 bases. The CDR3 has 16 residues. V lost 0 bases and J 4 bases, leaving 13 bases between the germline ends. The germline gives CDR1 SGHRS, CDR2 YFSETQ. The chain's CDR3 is CASSLAGQRNNEKLFF. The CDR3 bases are TGCGCCAGCAGCTTGGCGGGGCAGCGAAATAATGAAAAACTGTTTTTT.

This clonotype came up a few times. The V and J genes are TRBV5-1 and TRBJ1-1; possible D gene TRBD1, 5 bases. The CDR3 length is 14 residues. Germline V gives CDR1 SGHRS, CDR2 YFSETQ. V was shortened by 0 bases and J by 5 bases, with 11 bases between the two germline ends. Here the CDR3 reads CASSLDQGRTEAFF. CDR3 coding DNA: TGCGCCAGCAGCTTGGATCAGGGAAGGACTGAAGCTTTCTTT. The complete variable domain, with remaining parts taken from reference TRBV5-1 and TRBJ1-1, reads KAGVTQTPRYLIKTRGQQVTLSCSPISGHRSVSWYQQTPGQGLQFLFEYFSETQRNKGNFPGRFSGRQFSNSRSEMNVSTLELGDSALYLCASSLDQGRTEAFFGQGTRLTVV.

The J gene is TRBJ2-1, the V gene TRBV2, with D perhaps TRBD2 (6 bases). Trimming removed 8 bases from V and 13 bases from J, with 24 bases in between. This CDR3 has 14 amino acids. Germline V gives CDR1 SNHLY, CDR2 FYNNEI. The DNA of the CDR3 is TGTGCCAGCCGGGCGGGGCGGGGATCCTACGATCAGTTCTTC. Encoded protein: CASRAGRGSYDQFF.

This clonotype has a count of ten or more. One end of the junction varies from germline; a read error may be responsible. The CDR3 is CASSADSSNQPQHF. CDR3 nucleotides: TGTGCCAGCAGTGCGGACAGTAGCAATCAGCCCCAGCATTTT. The chain carries TRBV5-1 and TRBJ1-5; perhaps TRBD1 as D (6 bases). Per the germline V gene, CDR1 is SGHRS and CDR2 is YFSETQ. CDR3 length equals 14 residues.

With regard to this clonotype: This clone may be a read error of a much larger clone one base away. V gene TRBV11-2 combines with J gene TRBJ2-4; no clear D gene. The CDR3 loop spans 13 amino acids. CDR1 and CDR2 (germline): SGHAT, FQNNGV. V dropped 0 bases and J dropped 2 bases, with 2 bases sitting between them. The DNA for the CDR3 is TGTGCCAGCAGCTTAGAGACCAAAAACATTCAGTACTTC. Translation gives CASSLETKNIQYF.

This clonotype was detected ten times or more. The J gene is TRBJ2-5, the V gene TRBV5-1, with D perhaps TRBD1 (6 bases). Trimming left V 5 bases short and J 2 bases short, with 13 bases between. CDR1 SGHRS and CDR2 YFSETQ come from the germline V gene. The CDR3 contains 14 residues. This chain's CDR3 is CASRHRDGQETQYF. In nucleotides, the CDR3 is TGCGCCAGCAGGCACAGGGATGGGCAAGAGACCCAGTACTTC. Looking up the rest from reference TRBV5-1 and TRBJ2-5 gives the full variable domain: KAGVTQTPRYLIKTRGQQVTLSCSPISGHRSVSWYQQTPGQGLQFLFEYFSETQRNKGNFPGRFSGRQFSNSRSEMNVSTLELGDSALYLCASRHRDGQETQYFGPGTRLLVL.

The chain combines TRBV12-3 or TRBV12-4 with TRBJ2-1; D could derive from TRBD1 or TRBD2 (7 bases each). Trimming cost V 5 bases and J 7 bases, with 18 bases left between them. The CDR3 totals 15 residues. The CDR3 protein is CASSTLARGPNEQFF. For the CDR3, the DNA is TGTGCCAGCAGTACACTAGCGAGGGGGCCAAATGAGCAGTTCTTC.

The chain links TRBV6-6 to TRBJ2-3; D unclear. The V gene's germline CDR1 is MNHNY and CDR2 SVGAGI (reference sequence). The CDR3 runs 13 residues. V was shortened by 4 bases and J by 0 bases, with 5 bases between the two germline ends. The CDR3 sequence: CASSCDSTDTQYF. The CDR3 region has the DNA TGTGCCAGCAGTTGCGACAGCACAGATACGCAGTATTTT.

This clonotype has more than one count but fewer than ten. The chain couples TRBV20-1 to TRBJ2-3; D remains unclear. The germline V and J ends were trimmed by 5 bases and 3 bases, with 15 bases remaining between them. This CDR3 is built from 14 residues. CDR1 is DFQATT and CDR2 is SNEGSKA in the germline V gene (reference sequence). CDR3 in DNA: TGCAGTGCTCCCGACAAGGTGGGGACAGATACGCAGTATTTT. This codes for CSAPDKVGTDTQYF.

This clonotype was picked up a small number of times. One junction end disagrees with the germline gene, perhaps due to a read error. The CDR3 region has the DNA TGTGCCGGCAGCCATCCACTAGCGTGGGATGAGACCCAGTACTTC. This codes for CAGSHPLAWDETQYF. This chain links TRBV11-2 with TRBJ2-5; TRBD2 agrees at 7 bases. Germline assignment: CDR1 SGHAT and CDR2 FQNNGV. CDR3 length equals 15 residues. The complete variable domain, with remaining parts taken from reference TRBV11-2 and TRBJ2-5, reads EAGVAQSPRYKIIEKRQSVAFWCNPISGHATLYWYQQILGQGPKLLIQFQNNGVVDDSQLPKDRFSAERLKGVDSTLKIQPAKLEDSAVYLCAGSHPLAWDETQYFGPGTRLLVL.

CDR3 residues: CAISDRTGPDEQYF. As DNA, the CDR3 is TGTGCCATCAGTGATCGGACAGGGCCAGATGAGCAGTACTTC. The chain is built from TRBV10-3 and TRBJ2-7; the match to TRBD1 covers 8 bases. V lost 3 bases, J lost 7 bases, and 8 bases stayed unmatched. Germline V lookup: CDR1 ENHRY, CDR2 SYGVKD. The CDR3 is 14 amino acids.

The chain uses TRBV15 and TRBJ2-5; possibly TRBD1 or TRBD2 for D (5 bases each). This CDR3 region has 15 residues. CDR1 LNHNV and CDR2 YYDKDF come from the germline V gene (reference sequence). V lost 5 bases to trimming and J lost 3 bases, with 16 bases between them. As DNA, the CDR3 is TGTGCCACCAGCGGGGGTGTCGGGCGTAAAGAGACCCAGTACTTC. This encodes CATSGGVGRKETQYF. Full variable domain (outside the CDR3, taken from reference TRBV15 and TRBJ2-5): DAMVIQNPRYQVTQFGKPVTLSCSQTLNHNVMYWYQQKSSQAPKLLFHYYDKDFNNEADTPDNFQSRRPNTSFCFLDIRSPGLGDTAMYLCATSGGVGRKETQYFGPGTRLLVL.

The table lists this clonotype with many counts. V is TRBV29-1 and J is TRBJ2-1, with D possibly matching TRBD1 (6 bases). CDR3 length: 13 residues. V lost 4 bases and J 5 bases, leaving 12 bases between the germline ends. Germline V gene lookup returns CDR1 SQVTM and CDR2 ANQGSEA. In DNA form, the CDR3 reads TGCAGCGTTGCAACAGGGTGGGACAATGAGCAGTTCTTC. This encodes CSVATGWDNEQFF.

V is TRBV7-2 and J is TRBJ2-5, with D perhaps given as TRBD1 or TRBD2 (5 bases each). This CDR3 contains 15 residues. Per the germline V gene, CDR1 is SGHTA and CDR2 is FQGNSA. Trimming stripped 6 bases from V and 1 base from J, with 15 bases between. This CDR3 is CASRPSGAPQETQYF. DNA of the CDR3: TGTGCCAGCAGACCGTCCGGGGCCCCCCAAGAGACCCAGTACTTC.

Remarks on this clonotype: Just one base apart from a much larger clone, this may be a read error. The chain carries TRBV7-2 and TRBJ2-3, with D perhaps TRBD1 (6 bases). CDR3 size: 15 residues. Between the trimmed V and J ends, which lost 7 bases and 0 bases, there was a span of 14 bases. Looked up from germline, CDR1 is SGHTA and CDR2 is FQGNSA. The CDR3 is CASNPRGRSTDTQYF. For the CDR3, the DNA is TGTGCCAGCAACCCCAGGGGACGGAGCACAGATACGCAGTATTTT.

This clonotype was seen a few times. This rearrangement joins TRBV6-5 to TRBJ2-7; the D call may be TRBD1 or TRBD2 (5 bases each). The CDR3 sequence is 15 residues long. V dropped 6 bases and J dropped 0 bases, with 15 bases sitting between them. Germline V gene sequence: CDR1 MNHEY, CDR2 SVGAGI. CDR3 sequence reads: CASSPGAGPSYEQYF. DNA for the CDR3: TGTGCCAGCAGCCCCGGGGCAGGACCCTCCTACGAGCAGTACTTC.

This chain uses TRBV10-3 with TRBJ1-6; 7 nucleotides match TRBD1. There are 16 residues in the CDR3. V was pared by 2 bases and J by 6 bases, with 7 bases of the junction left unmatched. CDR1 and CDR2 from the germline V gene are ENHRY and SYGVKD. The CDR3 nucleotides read TGTGCCATCAGTGAGACAGGGGTCCTTTCTAATTCACCCCTCCACTTT. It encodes CAISETGVLSNSPLHF.

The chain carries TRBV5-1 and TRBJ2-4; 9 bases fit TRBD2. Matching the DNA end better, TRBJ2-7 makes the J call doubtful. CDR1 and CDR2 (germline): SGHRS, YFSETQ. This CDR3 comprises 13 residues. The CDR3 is CASNLRGGDEQYF. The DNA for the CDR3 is TGCGCCAGCAATCTGCGGGGGGGAGACGAGCAGTACTTC.

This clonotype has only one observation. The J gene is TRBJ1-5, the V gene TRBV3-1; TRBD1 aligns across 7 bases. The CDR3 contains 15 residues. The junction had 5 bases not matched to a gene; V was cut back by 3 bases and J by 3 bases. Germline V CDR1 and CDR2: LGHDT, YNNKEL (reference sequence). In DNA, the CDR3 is TGTGCCAGCAGCCAGTGGGACAGACTCAATCAGCCCCAGCATTTT. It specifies CASSQWDRLNQPQHF.

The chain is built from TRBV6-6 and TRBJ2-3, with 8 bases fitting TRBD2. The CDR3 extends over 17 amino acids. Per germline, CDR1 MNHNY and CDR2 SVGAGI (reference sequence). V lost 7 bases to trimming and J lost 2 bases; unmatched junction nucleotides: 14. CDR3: CASNTDYGTSPTDTQYF. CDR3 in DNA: TGTGCCAGCAATACCGATTACGGGACTAGTCCCACAGATACGCAGTATTTT.